This entry is about one T cell receptor beta chain. This sample is drawn from a study of PD-L1 blockade in urothelial cancer. About the research overall: Patients took up atezolizumab at some point between 2013 and 2014 at 1,200 mg intravenously every 3 weeks. At 3 weeks after treatment start (second dose) and again at 6 weeks, blood was analyzed. Blood samples contained a median 141,255 T cells.

V lost 4 bases and J 4 bases, leaving 11 bases between the germline ends. Germline-derived CDR1 and CDR2 are LNHDA and SQIVND (reference sequence). This CDR3 contains 14 residues. Each PCR received spiked synthetic TCR analog templates. Profiling relied on immunoSEQ multiplex PCR, and the TCRdb table lists in-frame clones only, not all of them. The sample yields roughly 20,000 clones, around 89% seen once. This receptor was taken from a woman aged 55-75 years with urothelial cancer. The specimen was PBMCs, collected around atezolizumab (anti-PD-L1) treatment. The V call is TRBV19, the J call TRBJ2-1; D possibly corresponds to TRBD2 (6 bases). The CDR3 bases are TGTGCCAGTAGTAGCGGGACCCAGTACAATGAGCAGTTCTTC. As protein: CASSSGTQYNEQFF. The variable domain in full, completed from reference TRBV19 and TRBJ2-1, reads DGGITQSPKYLFRKEGQNVTLSCEQNLNHDAMYWYRQDPGQGLRLIYYSQIVNDFQKGDIAEGYSVSREKKESFPLTVTSAQKNPTAFYLCASSSGTQYNEQFFGPGTRLTVL.